Presented here are 23 T cell receptor beta chains from one specimen sequenced in a study of T-cell reconstitution after alpha-beta-depleted transplantation in children. Preparation of the TCRbeta library was carried out with unique molecular identifiers. TCRdb itself ran the PCR reads through MiXCR, one entry per CDR3 protein. The table records fewer than 150,000 distinct CDR3 sequences, roughly 23% of them present only once. Sequencing was performed on PBMCs, mostly from graft donor cells, taken 180 days after TCRalphabeta/CD19-depleted stem cell transplant. These receptors originate from a male patient under 10 years old who had a stem cell transplant for chronic granulomatous disease, so the T cells may come from the graft donor.

The chain combines TRBV5-1 with TRBJ2-7; 8 bases align to TRBD2. V shed 0 bases, J shed 6 bases, and the junction held 8 bases outside the gene matches. CDR3 length: 15 amino acids. CDR1 and CDR2 from the germline V gene are SGHRS and YFSETQ. The CDR3 loop reads CASSLASGSFGEQYF. The CDR3 nucleotides read TGCGCCAGCAGCTTGGCCAGCGGGAGTTTTGGCGAGCAGTACTTC.

The CDR3 protein is CSAQLAGGSQYF. DNA of the CDR3: TGCAGTGCCCAGCTAGCGGGAGGTTCGCAGTATTTT. The chain has TRBV20-1 and TRBJ2-3; 11 bases line up with TRBD2. Germline V gene data show CDR1 as DFQATT and CDR2 as SNEGSKA (reference sequence). CDR3 length equals 12 residues. Losses at the gene ends were 6 bases for V and 10 bases for J; bases not matched to a gene: 6.

The sample holds many counts of this clonotype. The V and J genes are TRBV20-1 and TRBJ1-6; D is unresolved. The CDR3 covers 16 residues. Germline loops: CDR1 DFQATT, CDR2 SNEGSKA (reference sequence). The V gene lost 2 bases and the J gene lost 5 bases, with 16 bases spanning the gap. This CDR3 is CSARPRTGLHNSPLHF. CDR3 DNA sequence: TGCAGTGCTAGACCCCGGACGGGATTGCATAATTCACCCCTCCACTTT.

About this clonotype: A read error may produce the germline difference seen at one junction end. The rearrangement joins TRBV7-8 to TRBJ2-7, with 8 nucleotides matching TRBD2. Germline CDR1 is SGHVS and CDR2 is FQNEAQ. The CDR3 covers 15 residues. CDR3 coding DNA: TGTGTCAGCAGCTTAGTAACGGGGGGGACCTACGAGCAGTACTTC. Protein: CVSSLVTGGTYEQYF.

This clonotype was recorded a few times. The chain joins TRBV29-1 to TRBJ1-1; D ambiguous. The CDR3 sequence is 12 residues long. V was pared by 4 bases and J by 1 base, with 7 bases between. The germline V gene has CDR1 SQVTM and CDR2 ANQGSEA. CDR3 coding DNA: TGCAGCGTTGTTGAGGGGAACACTGAAGCTTTCTTT. Translating it yields CSVVEGNTEAFF. The complete variable domain, with remaining parts taken from reference TRBV29-1 and TRBJ1-1, reads SAVISQKPSRDICQRGTSLTIQCQVDSQVTMMFWYRQQPGQSLTLIATANQGSEATYESGFVIDKFPISRPNLTFSTLTVSNMSPEDSSIYLCSVVEGNTEAFFGQGTRLTVV.

This clonotype was counted a few times. This chain connects TRBV18 to TRBJ2-5; D is possibly TRBD2 (6 bases). Germline CDR1 KGHSH, CDR2 LQKENI. The CDR3 loop spans 16 amino acids. Trimming shortened V by 3 bases and J by 5 bases, and 19 bases separated the two germline ends. In DNA form, the CDR3 reads TGTGCCAGCTCACCGGCTTACGGGGGAGTAGGGGAGACCCAGTACTTC. This codes for CASSPAYGGVGETQYF.

The sample holds a few counts of this clonotype. This rearrangement joins TRBV30 to TRBJ1-1, with a tentative D call TRBD1 (5 bases). Trimming removed 2 bases at V and 3 bases at J, with 13 bases between. Germline V lookup: CDR1 GTSNPN, CDR2 SVGIG (reference sequence). The CDR3 contains 14 residues. CDR3 in amino acids: CAWSTGTSHTEAFF. For the CDR3, the DNA is TGTGCCTGGAGTACCGGGACTTCCCACACTGAAGCTTTCTTT.

The chain uses TRBV4-3 and TRBJ2-3; D might be TRBD1 or TRBD2, each matching 5 bases. Germline CDR1 reads LGHNA; CDR2 reads YSLEER. V gave up 2 bases and J gave up 4 bases, with 19 bases separating them. There are 17 residues in the CDR3. The CDR3 reads CASSQPGLGTSPDTQYF. Written as DNA, the CDR3 is TGCGCCAGCAGCCAACCAGGGCTAGGGACGTCCCCAGATACGCAGTATTTT.

In its sample, this clonotype was seen a few times. The CDR3 DNA reads as TGCAGTGCTAGACCCGGGACAGGGGGCTTACATCCCTACGAGCAGTACTTC. This translates into CSARPGTGGLHPYEQYF. V is TRBV20-1 and J is TRBJ2-7; 12 bases match TRBD1. Germline V gene lookup returns CDR1 DFQATT and CDR2 SNEGSKA (reference sequence). The CDR3 is 17 amino acids. V lost 2 bases, J lost 2 bases, and 10 bases stayed unmatched.

This clonotype has ten or more counts. V and J are TRBV20-1 and TRBJ2-1; D not certain. Trimming stripped 7 bases from V and 4 bases from J, with 5 bases between. Germline CDR1 and CDR2: DFQATT and SNEGSKA (reference sequence). The CDR3 sequence is 10 residues long. DNA of the CDR3: TGCAGTGTTGAGTACAATGAGCAGTTCTTC. Encoded protein: CSVEYNEQFF.

This clonotype was observed a handful of times. The rearrangement joins TRBV29-1 to TRBJ1-3; D is possibly TRBD1 (6 bases). This CDR3 comprises 13 residues. The V gene lost 4 bases and the J gene lost 4 bases, with 11 bases spanning the gap. CDR1 SQVTM and CDR2 ANQGSEA come from the germline V gene. The CDR3 DNA is TGCAGCGTTGGTGGGGGCCTCGGAAACACCATATATTTT. This encodes CSVGGGLGNTIYF.

As concerns this clonotype: Since a much larger clone is just one base distant, this may be a read error. J is TRBJ2-3 and V is TRBV11-1; the match to TRBD2 covers 12 bases. This CDR3 comprises 18 residues. V was pared by 4 bases and J by 3 bases, with 11 bases of the junction left unmatched. The germline V gene has CDR1 SGHAT and CDR2 FQDESV (reference sequence). CDR3 nucleotides: TGTGCCAGCAGCTCAGGACTAGCGGGACTTGTTGGGACAGATACGCAGTATTTT. Protein product: CASSSGLAGLVGTDTQYF.

The table lists this clonotype with a few counts. V is TRBV12-3 or TRBV12-4 and J is TRBJ2-1; D gene uncertain. The CDR3 is made up of 12 amino acids. The germline V and J ends were trimmed by 5 bases and 8 bases, with 10 bases remaining between them. The CDR3 here is CASSLLVYEQFF. The CDR3 bases are TGTGCCAGCAGTCTCCTAGTTTATGAGCAGTTCTTC.

Only a few counts were recorded for this clonotype. This chain links TRBV20-1 with TRBJ2-7, with 9 bases that match TRBD2. CDR3 size: 15 residues. In germline, CDR1 is DFQATT, CDR2 SNEGSKA (reference sequence). V shed 2 bases and J 3 bases; nucleotides not matched to a gene: 8. The CDR3 here is CSARSSGSGGYEQYF. CDR3 DNA: TGCAGTGCTAGATCCAGTGGTAGCGGGGGCTACGAGCAGTACTTC.

This clonotype was recorded a few times. The chain links TRBV29-1 to TRBJ2-4; 8 nucleotides agree with TRBD1. Germline trimming cut 7 bases from V and 6 bases from J; bases unmatched to any gene: 5. This CDR3 has 12 residues. Germline V gives CDR1 SQVTM, CDR2 ANQGSEA. In DNA, the CDR3 is TGCAGCGCCGGACAGGGAGGAAACATTCAGTACTTC. Its translation: CSAGQGGNIQYF.

The chain is built from TRBV4-1 and TRBJ2-7, with 7 bases fitting TRBD1. J was trimmed by 3 bases and V by 3 bases; bases with no gene match: 8. The CDR3 has 15 residues. Germline loops: CDR1 MGHRA, CDR2 YSYEKL. The CDR3 DNA follows: TGCGCCAGCAGCCAGACTGACAGGGTAATCTACGAGCAGTACTTC. Translation: CASSQTDRVIYEQYF.

This clonotype showed up many times. The chain joins TRBV20-1 to TRBJ2-5, with TRBD1 matching over 9 bases. The J segment lost 7 bases and the V segment lost 6 bases, leaving 9 bases of the junction unmatched. The germline V gene has CDR1 DFQATT and CDR2 SNEGSKA (reference sequence). The CDR3 is made up of 13 amino acids. This chain's CDR3 is CSAIYRGPGTQYF. The CDR3, as DNA: TGCAGTGCCATATACAGGGGGCCCGGGACCCAGTACTTC.

This clonotype showed up just a few times. The rearrangement uses TRBV20-1 and TRBJ2-7; 7 bases align to TRBD2. The ends lost 0 bases at V and 6 bases at J; junction bases unmatched: 8. Germline assignment: CDR1 DFQATT and CDR2 SNEGSKA (reference sequence). The CDR3 is 14 amino acids. The CDR3 sequence: CSARDPGLVSEQYF. The CDR3 DNA reads TGCAGTGCTAGAGATCCAGGACTAGTATCCGAGCAGTACTTC.

The V and J genes are TRBV7-8 and TRBJ2-2; D unclear. There are 15 residues in the CDR3. Between the trimmed V and J ends, which lost 5 bases and 1 base, there was a span of 11 bases. Germline CDR1 is SGHVS and CDR2 is FQNEAQ. The CDR3 DNA follows: TGTGCCAGCAGCCCCACGTGGAGGAACACCGGGGAGCTGTTTTTT. Its translation is CASSPTWRNTGELFF. Together with reference TRBV7-8 and TRBJ2-2, the CDR3 gives the full variable domain: GAGVSQSPRYKVAKRGQDVALRCDPISGHVSLFWYQQALGQGPEFLTYFQNEAQLDKSGLPSDRFFAERPEGSVSTLKIQRTQQEDSAVYLCASSPTWRNTGELFFGEGSRLTVL.

J is TRBJ2-7 and V is TRBV20-1, with a tentative D call TRBD1 (5 bases). Germline loops: CDR1 DFQATT, CDR2 SNEGSKA (reference sequence). The CDR3 spans 15 residues. Trimming cost V 2 bases and J 0 bases, with 14 bases left between them. CDR3 amino acids: CSARYPRQSSYEQYF. CDR3 bases: TGCAGTGCTAGATACCCTCGACAGAGCTCCTACGAGCAGTACTTC.

The chain links TRBV20-1 to TRBJ2-1, with TRBD2 matching over 11 bases. CDR3 length: 15 residues. Germline lookup yields CDR1 DFQATT and CDR2 SNEGSKA (reference sequence). V was clipped by 7 bases and J by 6 bases; unmatched bases: 11. The DNA of the CDR3 is TGCAGTGGGGGTGGACAGACTAGCGGGATCAATGAGCAGTTCTTC. This translates into CSGGGQTSGINEQFF.

This chain connects TRBV7-2 to TRBJ2-1, with D unclear. Trimming took off 0 bases at V and 5 bases at J, with 5 bases between the two ends. The germline gives CDR1 SGHTA, CDR2 FQGNSA. CDR3 length equals 13 residues. The CDR3 nucleotides read TGTGCCAGCAGCTTAGCTTGGGACAATGAGCAGTTCTTC. Its protein is CASSLAWDNEQFF.

This clonotype has at least ten counts. V is TRBV20-1 and J is TRBJ2-3; TRBD2 agrees at 13 bases. CDR3 length equals 17 residues. V gave up 3 bases and J gave up 1 base; unmatched junction bases: 7. The germline CDR1 and CDR2 sequences are DFQATT and SNEGSKA (reference sequence). This CDR3 reads CSASNRGLAGGTDTQYF. DNA for the CDR3: TGCAGTGCTAGTAACCGTGGACTAGCGGGAGGCACAGATACGCAGTATTTT.